The rows below give T cell receptor beta chains drawn from one sample of a study of a mutant IDH1 vaccine in newly diagnosed glioma. These receptors' antigens are unknown. Data came from immunoSEQ multiplex PCR; TCRdb stores just in-frame clones and leaves some out. The sample lists fewer than 70,000 clones; around nine tenths were seen once. The sequencing here drew on PBMCs, taken from a glioma patient whose treatment included an IDH1 peptide vaccine. These receptors were obtained from a man under 40 with glioma. Each CDR3 is given with its conserved first and last residue. The D gene is left open where the match is weak. The listing skips clone size in some rows; elsewhere it reads once, few, many or a size class.

D gene: TRBD2; V gene: TRBV7-2; J gene: TRBJ2-2; clone size: -; CDR3 protein: CASSFRLAGSFTGELFF; CDR3 DNA: TGTGCCAGCAGCTTCCGGCTAGCGGGGAGTTTCACCGGGGAGCTGTTTTTT
D gene: -; V gene: TRBV5-8; J gene: TRBJ1-4; clone size: once; CDR3 protein: CASSLPQTANEKLFF; CDR3 DNA: TGTGCCAGCAGCTTGCCGCAGACAGCAAATGAAAAACTGTTTTTT
D gene: TRBD2; V gene: TRBV6-1; J gene: TRBJ2-7; clone size: -; CDR3 protein: CASSEKVGWEGKDEQYF; CDR3 DNA: TGTGCCAGCAGCGAAAAGGTTGGGTGGGAGGGTAAGGACGAGCAGTACTTC
D gene: -; V gene: TRBV28; J gene: TRBJ1-4; clone size: -; CDR3 protein: CASSTQGYGDEKLFF; CDR3 DNA: TGTGCCAGCAGTACCCAGGGTTACGGTGATGAAAAACTGTTTTTT
D gene: TRBD2; V gene: TRBV6-5; J gene: TRBJ2-1; clone size: -; CDR3 protein: CASRVAGGIDEQFF; CDR3 DNA: TGTGCCAGCAGGGTAGCGGGGGGGATCGATGAGCAGTTCTTC
D gene: TRBD2; V gene: TRBV14; J gene: TRBJ2-3; clone size: -; CDR3 protein: CASSQTGTRSEPDTQYF; CDR3 DNA: TGTGCCAGCAGCCAAACTGGGACTAGATCCGAGCCCGATACGCAGTATTTT
D gene: -; V gene: TRBV5-4; J gene: TRBJ1-5; clone size: -; CDR3 protein: CASSLDPNQPQHF; CDR3 DNA: TGTGCCAGCAGCCTAGACCCCAATCAGCCCCAGCATTTT
D gene: TRBD2; V gene: TRBV5-1; J gene: TRBJ2-5; clone size: -; CDR3 protein: CASSLRSGGETQYF; CDR3 DNA: TGCGCCAGCAGCCTAAGGTCGGGAGGGGAGACCCAGTACTTC
D gene: -; V gene: TRBV7-2; J gene: TRBJ2-3; clone size: -; CDR3 protein: CASSLDGPTDTQYF; CDR3 DNA: TGTGCCAGCAGCTTAGATGGACCCACAGATACGCAGTATTTT
D gene: TRBD2; V gene: TRBV4-2; J gene: TRBJ2-5; clone size: -; CDR3 protein: CASSRGSGGHEETQYF; CDR3 DNA: TGTGCCAGCAGCCGAGGTAGCGGGGGGCACGAAGAGACCCAGTACTTC
D gene: -; V gene: TRBV27; J gene: TRBJ2-7; clone size: -; CDR3 protein: CASSLETPYYEQYF; CDR3 DNA: TGTGCCAGCAGTTTGGAGACCCCTTACTACGAGCAGTACTTC
D gene: -; V gene: TRBV4-3; J gene: TRBJ1-2; clone size: -; CDR3 protein: CASSPQDSLNYGYTF; CDR3 DNA: TGCGCCAGCAGCCCCCAGGACAGCCTTAACTATGGCTACACCTTC
D gene: TRBD1; V gene: TRBV19; J gene: TRBJ2-7; clone size: -; CDR3 protein: CASSIPGTGVWEQYF; CDR3 DNA: TGTGCCAGTAGTATCCCCGGGACAGGGGTTTGGGAGCAGTACTTC
D gene: -; V gene: TRBV6-1; J gene: TRBJ1-5; clone size: -; CDR3 protein: CASSEWGDSNQPQHF; CDR3 DNA: TGTGCCAGCAGTGAATGGGGGGATAGCAATCAGCCCCAGCATTTT
D gene: TRBD1; V gene: TRBV4-3; J gene: TRBJ2-5; clone size: -; CDR3 protein: CASNQRTGVETQYF; CDR3 DNA: TGCGCCAGCAACCAAAGGACAGGGGTGGAGACCCAGTACTTC
D gene: TRBD1; V gene: TRBV7-2; J gene: TRBJ1-5; clone size: few; CDR3 protein: CASSSDRGNQPQHF; CDR3 DNA: TGTGCCAGCAGCTCCGACAGGGGGAATCAGCCCCAGCATTTT
D gene: -; V gene: TRBV5-4; J gene: TRBJ2-2; clone size: -; CDR3 protein: CASSLGPGGNGELFF; CDR3 DNA: TGTGCCAGCAGCTTGGGTCCAGGGGGGAACGGGGAGCTGTTTTTT
D gene: TRBD2; V gene: TRBV13; J gene: TRBJ2-7; clone size: -; CDR3 protein: CASSLGLAGGPYEQYF; CDR3 DNA: TGTGCCAGCAGCTTAGGACTAGCGGGAGGGCCCTACGAGCAGTACTTC
D gene: -; V gene: TRBV7-9; J gene: TRBJ1-2; clone size: -; CDR3 protein: CASSLVGEAYGYTF; CDR3 DNA: TGTGCCAGCAGCTTGGTCGGGGAAGCCTATGGCTACACCTTC
D gene: -; V gene: TRBV15; J gene: TRBJ1-4; clone size: -; CDR3 protein: CATKGTQQRSTNEKLFF; CDR3 DNA: TGTGCCACCAAAGGGACACAGCAAAGATCAACTAATGAAAAACTGTTTTTT
D gene: TRBD2; V gene: TRBV7-9; J gene: TRBJ2-7; clone size: -; CDR3 protein: CASSLVTSGDTYEQYF; CDR3 DNA: TGTGCCAGCAGCTTAGTAACTAGCGGGGATACCTACGAGCAGTACTTC
D gene: -; V gene: TRBV5-1; J gene: TRBJ1-2; clone size: -; CDR3 protein: CASSPIKGFYTF; CDR3 DNA: TGCGCCAGCAGCCCGATTAAGGGCTTCTACACCTTC
D gene: -; V gene: TRBV20-1; J gene: TRBJ2-7; clone size: -; CDR3 protein: CSSGGKNEQYF; CDR3 DNA: TGCAGTTCTGGGGGGAAGAACGAGCAGTACTTC
D gene: TRBD2; V gene: TRBV28; J gene: TRBJ2-3; clone size: -; CDR3 protein: CASSPPETWREIDTQYF; CDR3 DNA: TGTGCCAGCAGCCCCCCTGAAACATGGCGGGAGATAGATACGCAGTATTTT
D gene: -; V gene: TRBV6-1; J gene: TRBJ2-7; clone size: -; CDR3 protein: CASSQQGYEQYF; CDR3 DNA: TGTGCCAGCAGTCAACAGGGCTACGAGCAGTACTTC
D gene: -; V gene: TRBV5-1; J gene: TRBJ2-2; clone size: once; CDR3 protein: CASSLGQNTGELFF; CDR3 DNA: TGCGCCAGCAGCTTGGGTCAGAACACCGGGGAGCTGTTTTTT
D gene: -; V gene: TRBV6-5; J gene: TRBJ1-3; clone size: once; CDR3 protein: CASTARGSGNTIYF; CDR3 DNA: TGTGCCAGCACCGCCCGGGGATCTGGAAACACCATATATTTT
D gene: -; V gene: TRBV9; J gene: TRBJ2-7; clone size: -; CDR3 protein: CASSVTAPGEQYF; CDR3 DNA: TGTGCCAGCAGCGTAACGGCCCCAGGCGAGCAGTACTTC
D gene: TRBD2; V gene: TRBV29-1; J gene: TRBJ2-1; clone size: once; CDR3 protein: CSVRIWTSGFNEQFF; CDR3 DNA: TGCAGCGTCCGGATTTGGACTAGCGGTTTCAATGAGCAGTTCTTC
D gene: TRBD2; V gene: TRBV27; J gene: TRBJ2-1; clone size: -; CDR3 protein: CASSSGRATGEQFF; CDR3 DNA: TGTGCCAGCTCTAGCGGGAGGGCAACGGGAGAGCAGTTCTTC
D gene: -; V gene: TRBV9; J gene: TRBJ1-4; clone size: -; CDR3 protein: CASSVSGGWKKLFF; CDR3 DNA: TGTGCCAGCAGCGTATCGGGGGGCTGGAAAAAACTGTTTTTT
D gene: -; V gene: TRBV21-1; J gene: TRBJ1-4; clone size: -; CDR3 protein: CASSAYRDSNEKLFF; CDR3 DNA: TGTGCCAGCAGCGCTTACAGGGACTCCAATGAAAAACTGTTTTTT
D gene: TRBD1; V gene: TRBV7-8; J gene: TRBJ1-1; clone size: -; CDR3 protein: CASSFLQGKDTEAFF; CDR3 DNA: TGTGCCAGCAGCTTCTTACAGGGGAAGGACACTGAAGCTTTCTTT
D gene: -; V gene: TRBV5-4; J gene: TRBJ2-5; clone size: -; CDR3 protein: CASSSYSVGTQETQYF; CDR3 DNA: TGTGCCAGCAGCTCCTATAGCGTGGGCACACAAGAGACCCAGTACTTC
D gene: TRBD1; V gene: TRBV20-1; J gene: TRBJ2-7; clone size: -; CDR3 protein: CSARTGLGQYF; CDR3 DNA: TGCAGTGCTAGGACAGGGTTAGGGCAGTACTTC